One sample yielded the 18 T cell receptor beta chains listed below, sequenced in a study of T cells after yellow fever vaccination. TCRdb reprocessed the 5' RACE reads via MiXCR and lists one record per CDR3 protein. The sample lists roughly 30,000 distinct CDR3 sequences; 5.5% to 8% were seen once. The material sequenced was PBMCs, either bulk or a sorted T-cell subset (CD4+, CD8+, memory, or dextramer-sorted; not recorded which), taken on the day of the yellow fever booster vaccination. Source of these receptors: a young man who received the YFV17D yellow fever vaccine.

This sequence joins TRBV20-1 and TRBJ2-3; TRBD2 is a possible D gene (5 bases). Germline V gives CDR1 DFQATT, CDR2 SNEGSKA (reference sequence). This CDR3 spans 15 amino acids. The V end lost 3 bases, the J end lost 5 bases, and 18 bases lay between the germline ends. For the CDR3, the DNA is TGCAGTGCTAGTTCGATGTCGGGAACCCAAGATACGCAGTATTTT. It specifies CSASSMSGTQDTQYF.

The CDR3 loop reads CASSPPGLDNEQFF. As DNA, the CDR3 is TGTGCCAGCAGTCCACCGGGACTAGATAATGAGCAGTTCTTC. This chain joins TRBV2 and TRBJ2-1; 8 nucleotides line up with TRBD2. This CDR3 comprises 14 residues. Germline V gene sequence: CDR1 SNHLY, CDR2 FYNNEI. With V trimmed by 5 bases and J by 7 bases, 7 bases remained unmatched.

There are a few counts of this clonotype. The genes are TRBV5-1 and TRBJ2-2; 11 bases are a match to TRBD2. Germline V gene data show CDR1 as SGHRS and CDR2 as YFSETQ. The CDR3 is made up of 15 amino acids. The J segment lost 4 bases and the V segment lost 5 bases, leaving 4 bases of the junction unmatched. The CDR3 nucleotides read TGCGCCAGCAGTCAGGGACTAGCGGCCACCGGGGAGCTGTTTTTT. This sequence encodes CASSQGLAATGELFF.

The chain carries TRBV9 and TRBJ2-3; D unresolved. This CDR3 is 12 amino acids long. Per the germline V gene, CDR1 is SGDLS and CDR2 is YYNGEE. V was shortened by 4 bases and J by 2 bases, with 5 bases between the two germline ends. The CDR3 here is CASSPPTDTQYF. In DNA form, the CDR3 reads TGTGCCAGCAGCCCCCCCACAGATACGCAGTATTTT.

The table lists this clonotype with a few counts. V gene TRBV15 combines with J gene TRBJ1-1, with D uncertain. The V end lost 3 bases, the J end lost 1 base, and 9 bases lay between the germline ends. The CDR3 is 14 amino acids. Per the germline V gene, CDR1 is LNHNV and CDR2 is YYDKDF (reference sequence). The CDR3 nucleotides read TGTGCCACCAGCAGCCAACGGACGAACACTGAAGCTTTCTTT. Translating gives CATSSQRTNTEAFF.

The rearrangement links TRBV20-1 to TRBJ2-2; 8 bases match TRBD1. Germline trimming cut 0 bases from V and 6 bases from J; bases unmatched to any gene: 9. Germline loops: CDR1 DFQATT, CDR2 SNEGSKA (reference sequence). The CDR3 sequence is 16 residues long. The CDR3 loop reads CSARDGRGLDAGELFF. Here the CDR3 DNA reads TGCAGTGCTAGAGATGGCAGGGGGCTAGACGCCGGGGAGCTGTTTTTT.

This clonotype is classed as medium-sized. This sequence joins TRBV20-1 and TRBJ2-7; 7 bases agree with TRBD2. The CDR3 sequence is 14 residues long. CDR1 is DFQATT and CDR2 is SNEGSKA in the germline V gene (reference sequence). After removal of 3 bases from V and 0 bases from J, the junction contained 5 bases not matched to a gene. The CDR3 here is CSASSGAVSYEQYF. DNA of the CDR3: TGCAGTGCTAGCAGCGGGGCGGTCTCCTACGAGCAGTACTTC.

Ten or more counts support this clonotype. The chain combines TRBV12-3 or TRBV12-4 with TRBJ1-5; tentative D call: TRBD1 (6 bases). The CDR3 has 23 residues. Between the trimmed V and J ends, which lost 1 base and 2 bases, there was a span of 33 bases. This CDR3 reads CASSLEAPGTPPLYIVGNQPQHF. CDR3 sequence (DNA): TGTGCCAGCAGTTTAGAAGCCCCCGGGACACCTCCCTTATATATAGTTGGCAATCAGCCCCAGCATTTT.

This clonotype appeared many times. This chain uses TRBV6-2 or TRBV6-3 with TRBJ2-1; weak D call: TRBD2 (7 bases). Trimming stripped 8 bases from V and 4 bases from J, with 18 bases between. The germline V gene has CDR1 MNHEY and CDR2 SVGEGT. This CDR3 comprises 15 residues. DNA for the CDR3: TGTGCCAGCGCTCTAAGGGGAGGGGGGTACAATGAGCAGTTCTTC. Encoded protein: CASALRGGGYNEQFF.

This clonotype was found many times. The gene calls are TRBV12-3 or TRBV12-4 and TRBJ2-2; 10 nucleotides match TRBD1. V shed 6 bases, J shed 6 bases, and the junction held 7 bases outside the gene matches. The CDR3 has 15 residues. CDR3 sequence reads: CASRTGTGEAGELFF. In DNA form, the CDR3 reads TGTGCCAGCAGGACCGGGACAGGGGAAGCCGGGGAGCTGTTTTTT.

Relative to its sample, this clonotype is large. V is TRBV29-1 and J is TRBJ2-7; D may correspond to TRBD1 or TRBD2 (5 bases each). The CDR3 runs to 13 residues. The V gene's germline CDR1 is SQVTM and CDR2 ANQGSEA. With 5 bases removed from V and 2 bases from J, the gap between germline ends came to 13 bases. The CDR3 reads CSVSRDEPYEQYF. The DNA for the CDR3 is TGCAGCGTTTCCCGGGACGAACCCTACGAGCAGTACTTC.

Of note for this clonotype: No conserved phenylalanine or tryptophan is present at the end of the CDR3, so a read error is the likely explanation. The genes are TRBV27 and TRBJ2-1; D not resolved. The V end was cut by 3 bases, the J end by 5 bases, with 5 bases between. The germline V gene encodes CDR1 MNHEY and CDR2 SMNVEV (reference sequence). The CDR3 consists of 12 residues. CDR3 in DNA: TGTGCCAGCAGTTTTTCTAACAATGAGCAGTTCTAC. Amino acids: CASSFSNNEQFY.

This clonotype was seen a few times. This chain links TRBV10-3 with TRBJ1-4; D may be TRBD1 (5 bases). This CDR3 is 13 amino acids long. Trimming cost V 3 bases and J 8 bases, with 10 bases left between them. Germline lookup yields CDR1 ENHRY and CDR2 SYGVKD. The CDR3 here is CAISDDRVEKLFF. CDR3 coding DNA: TGTGCCATCAGTGACGACAGAGTCGAAAAACTGTTTTTT.

This clonotype was counted at least ten times. V gene TRBV4-3 combines with J gene TRBJ2-3; D gene ambiguous. Trimming pared 4 bases from V and 6 bases from J, leaving 8 bases between. CDR1 and CDR2 from the germline V gene are LGHNA and YSLEER. The CDR3 is made up of 12 amino acids. Here the CDR3 DNA reads TGCGCCAGCAGCCTGGGCTGGGATACGCAGTATTTT. Translated: CASSLGWDTQYF.

This clonotype was counted at least ten times. This chain links TRBV5-1 with TRBJ2-7, with 12 bases that match TRBD1. There are 13 residues in the CDR3. V gave up 4 bases and J gave up 5 bases; unmatched junction bases: 1. The V gene's germline CDR1 is SGHRS and CDR2 YFSETQ. This chain's CDR3 is CASSGTGGHEQYF. CDR3 DNA sequence: TGCGCCAGCAGCGGGACAGGGGGCCACGAGCAGTACTTC.

The sample holds many counts of this clonotype. The chain is built from TRBV4-3 and TRBJ2-3, with a weak D call TRBD1 (6 bases). V was shortened by 4 bases and J by 2 bases, with 10 bases between the two germline ends. Germline V gene lookup returns CDR1 LGHNA and CDR2 YSLEER. The CDR3 has 14 residues. In DNA, the CDR3 is TGCGCCAGCAGCCCGCGGACAGCCACAGATACGCAGTATTTT. Translating it yields CASSPRTATDTQYF.

The table lists this clonotype with many counts. The V and J genes are TRBV27 and TRBJ2-7, with 8 bases aligning to TRBD2. The V and J ends lost 5 bases and 1 base, in that order; junction bases with no gene match: 4. The V gene's germline CDR1 is MNHEY and CDR2 SMNVEV (reference sequence). The CDR3 has 14 residues. This CDR3 reads CASSLGLESYEQYF. CDR3 coding DNA: TGTGCCAGCAGTCTGGGACTAGAATCCTACGAGCAGTACTTC.

This clonotype has just a few counts. V usage is TRBV20-1 and J usage is TRBJ2-4, with 9 bases lining up with TRBD1. CDR3 size: 13 residues. The V and J ends lost 5 bases and 4 bases, in that order; junction bases with no gene match: 3. The germline gives CDR1 DFQATT, CDR2 SNEGSKA (reference sequence). DNA of the CDR3: TGCAGTGCTGATGGGACAGGGAAAAACATTCAGTACTTC. Translating gives CSADGTGKNIQYF.